Following are 8 T cell receptor beta chains from one sample sequenced in a study of shared clonotypes between healthy human individuals. Only in-frame clones appear in the TCRdb table, and some are missing; sequencing was by immunoSEQ multiplex PCR. The sample shows roughly 1,000,000 clones, 75% to 80% of them seen only once. Sequencing input: memory CD4+ T cells from PBMCs. Documented subset: CD45RA-negative fraction. All receptors derive from a man between 18 and 35 years old in good health. Some clones in this sample may be carry-over from other donors' samples.

The chain uses TRBV6-4 and TRBJ2-5, with 10 bases aligning to TRBD2. Per the germline V gene, CDR1 is MRHNA and CDR2 is SNTAGT. This CDR3 spans 15 amino acids. The trim removed 2 bases at V and 4 bases at J, leaving 4 bases unmatched. CDR3 DNA: TGTGCCAGCAGTGACCGGACTAGCGGAGGAGAGACCCAGTACTTC. This translates into CASSDRTSGGETQYF.

A word on this clone: A read error may explain this, as a much larger clone is one base away. This chain links TRBV28 with TRBJ2-5; D is possibly TRBD2 (5 bases). Germline lookup yields CDR1 MDHEN and CDR2 SYDVKM. The CDR3 totals 13 residues. Trimming cost V 3 bases and J 4 bases, with 9 bases left between them. CDR3 bases: TGTGCCAGCAGTTTCGGGATCTTAGAGACCCAGTACTTC. It yields the protein CASSFGILETQYF.

The V call is TRBV27, the J call TRBJ2-7, with D possibly being TRBD1 or TRBD2 (5 bases each). Trimming removed 2 bases from V and 6 bases from J, with 8 bases in between. The CDR3 spans 12 residues. The V gene's germline CDR1 is MNHEY and CDR2 SMNVEV (reference sequence). CDR3 DNA sequence: TGTGCCAGCAGTTTAGGGGGAAGCGAGCAGTACTTC. Protein: CASSLGGSEQYF.

The CDR3 protein is CASSEPFSGGQFF. CDR3 sequence (DNA): TGCGCCAGCAGTGAGCCCTTTAGCGGGGGGCAGTTCTTC. The V gene is TRBV10-2, the J gene TRBJ2-1, with 9 bases identical to TRBD2. The CDR3 spans 13 residues. The germline CDR1 and CDR2 sequences are WSHSY and SAAADI. The V and J ends lost 2 bases and 12 bases, in that order; junction bases with no gene match: 5.

This clone occurred a few times. The V call is TRBV6-5, the J call TRBJ1-1; tentatively, D is TRBD1 (5 bases). The CDR3 sequence is 13 residues long. The germline V gene encodes CDR1 MNHEY and CDR2 SVGAGI. V was trimmed by 5 bases and J by 11 bases, leaving 18 bases between them. CDR3 coding DNA: TGTGCCAGCAGTGAAAGGAGACAGTCCCGGGCTTTCTTT. Translation: CASSERRQSRAFF.

This clone was counted a few times. The chain joins TRBV27 to TRBJ1-3; D is uncertain. Germline values: CDR1 MNHEY, CDR2 SMNVEV (reference sequence). The CDR3 contains 15 residues. V was pared by 5 bases and J by 4 bases, with 15 bases between. As DNA, the CDR3 is TGTGCCAGCAGTGCTTCAGTGGGTCGGGGAAACACCATATATTTT. This gives the protein CASSASVGRGNTIYF.

CDR3 in amino acids: CASSWRGAPEGETQYF. CDR3 sequence (DNA): TGCGCCAGCAGCTGGAGGGGGGCCCCTGAAGGAGAGACCCAGTACTTC. The J gene is TRBJ2-5, the V gene TRBV5-1, with D perhaps given as TRBD1 or TRBD2 (6 bases each). The length of the CDR3 is 16 residues. V was cut by 3 bases and J by 4 bases, with 19 bases left in between. CDR1 and CDR2 from the germline V gene are SGHRS and YFSETQ.

This clone has only a few counts. The chain has TRBV2 and TRBJ2-7, with 7 positions matching TRBD1. The germline V gene has CDR1 SNHLY and CDR2 FYNNEI. The V gene end was trimmed by 6 bases and the J gene end by 5 bases; junction bases not matched to a gene: 7. The CDR3 is 13 amino acids. CDR3 loop: CASRSWTGDEQYF. CDR3 nucleotides: TGTGCCAGCAGATCCTGGACAGGAGACGAGCAGTACTTC.